This T cell receptor (beta chain) was sequenced during a study of shared clonotypes between healthy human individuals. About the research overall: The people who gave samples were a couple of women and a few men aged 18 to 49. General study results and limits: Clonotype sharing among donors was thought likely to change with sequencing depth. Between several donors, naive CD4 clonotypes were shared at a level of around 5.1%.

The authors loaded approximately 220 ng DNA, about 30,000 T cell genomes, into sorted-subset replicate PCRs. This table comes from immunoSEQ multiplex PCR, and its TCRdb copy is limited to in-frame clones, with some not included. The profile shows approximately 1.5 million clones, about 98.5% of them singletons. Trimming took 1 base from V and 7 from J, leaving 20 bases between them. The length of the CDR3 is 16 residues. Germline V gene sequence: CDR1 SQVTM, CDR2 ANQGSEA. Concerning this clone itself: Its antigen is not known.

Sequencing was performed on naive CD4+ T cells sorted from blood. The sample's subset: CD45RA+ positively selected. The sequence was obtained from a man aged 30 to 39 in good health. V usage is TRBV29-1 and J usage is TRBJ2-1; D may be TRBD1 or TRBD2 (6 bases each). This CDR3 is CSVEGPSGGVGNEQFF. The CDR3 DNA reads as TGCAGCGTTGAAGGTCCGTCCGGGGGCGTTGGGAATGAGCAGTTCTTC.